This is a list of T cell receptor beta chains from one sample in a study of T cell repertoires in aging, cancer and after chemotherapy. TCRdb called the multiplex PCR reads again in MiXCR, with one record for every CDR3 protein. The table shows over 10,000 distinct CDR3 sequences, with over 25% occurring only once. Sequencing input: blood. All receptors come from a human donor in good health. Both conserved end residues are part of each CDR3. The order of the fields is CDR3 protein, V gene, J gene, CDR3 length.

CASSEGNYTGELFF	TRBV6-1	TRBJ2-2	14
CASSGQGGTGELFF	TRBV6-4	TRBJ2-2	14
CASSLELLNQPQHF	TRBV28	TRBJ1-5	14
CASSMILGDQETQYF	TRBV5-1	TRBJ2-5	15
CASSDQTGSGVDEQFF	TRBV5-6	TRBJ2-1	16
CASSFGPRGNQPQHF	TRBV12-3/TRBV12-4	TRBJ1-5	15
CASRIEDLPNTGELFF	TRBV12-3/TRBV12-4	TRBJ2-2	16
CASSLPGVSEQFF	TRBV13	TRBJ2-1	13
CASSRDRGYEQYF	TRBV6-5	TRBJ2-7	13
CASSSGRRTDTQYF	TRBV6-6	TRBJ2-3	14
CASTDPNEKLFF	TRBV6-5	TRBJ1-4	12
CATGTIHGANYGYTF	TRBV19	TRBJ1-2	15
CASSLGWAQTGELFF	TRBV11-2	TRBJ2-2	15
CASSPYAGTEAFF	TRBV5-4	TRBJ1-1	13
CASSPTPQGTGLYEQYF	TRBV19	TRBJ2-7	17
CASSYSSSPLSGNTGELFF	TRBV6-5	TRBJ2-2	19
CATSDTQGAWADTQYF	TRBV24-1	TRBJ2-3	16
CASSTRGANEKLFF	TRBV7-9	TRBJ1-4	14
CSARLAGGETQYF	TRBV20-1	TRBJ2-5	13
CGSGPLNTEAFF	TRBV9	TRBJ1-1	12
CASRHPGGNEQFF	TRBV4-3	TRBJ2-1	13
CSARAIGELPSTDTQYF	TRBV20-1	TRBJ2-3	17
CASSTSGGGGTEAFF	TRBV18	TRBJ1-1	15
CASSWITGGAVDTQYF	TRBV7-3	TRBJ2-3	16
CASSYRPGTGGMNTEAFF	TRBV6-5	TRBJ1-1	18
CASSPSPGGTSSSYEQHF	TRBV18	TRBJ2-7	18
CATSDHRQGNTEAFF	TRBV24-1	TRBJ1-1	15
CASSYSMGGEAGNTIYF	TRBV6-5	TRBJ1-3	17
CSAGRSTDTQYF	TRBV20-1	TRBJ2-3	12
CASSSLNIQYF	TRBV7-2	TRBJ2-4	11
CATSDIPLTGEYGEQFF	TRBV24-1	TRBJ2-1	17
CASNPTSGGYNEQFF	TRBV6-1	TRBJ2-1	15
CASSSRDVISYKQYF	TRBV7-9	TRBJ2-7	15
CASSEPRGKEKLFF	TRBV4-3	TRBJ1-4	14